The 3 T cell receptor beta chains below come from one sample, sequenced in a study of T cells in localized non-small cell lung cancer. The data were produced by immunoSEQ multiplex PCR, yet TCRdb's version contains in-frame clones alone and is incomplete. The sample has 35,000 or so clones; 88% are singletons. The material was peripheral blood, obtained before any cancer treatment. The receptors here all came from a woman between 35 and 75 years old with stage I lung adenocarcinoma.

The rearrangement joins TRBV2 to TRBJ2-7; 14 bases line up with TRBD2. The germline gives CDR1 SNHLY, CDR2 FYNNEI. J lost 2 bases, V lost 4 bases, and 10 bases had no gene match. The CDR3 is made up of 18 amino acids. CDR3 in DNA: TGTGCCAGCAGTGTCCCCGGGACTAGCGGGAGTTCCCCCTACGAGCAGTACTTC. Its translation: CASSVPGTSGSSPYEQYF.

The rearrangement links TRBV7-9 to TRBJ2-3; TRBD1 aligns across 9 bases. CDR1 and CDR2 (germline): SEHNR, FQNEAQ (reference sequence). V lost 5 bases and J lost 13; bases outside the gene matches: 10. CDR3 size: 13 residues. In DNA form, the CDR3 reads TGTGCCAGCAGCCCAGACGGGGACAGGGCCGAGTATTTT. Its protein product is CASSPDGDRAEYF.

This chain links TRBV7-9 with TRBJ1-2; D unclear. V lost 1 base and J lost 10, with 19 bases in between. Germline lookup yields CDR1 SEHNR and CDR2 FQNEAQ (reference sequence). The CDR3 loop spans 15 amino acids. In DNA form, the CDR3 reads TGTGCCAGCAGCTTAGTGGGATTGCGGTGGATCCCCTACACCTTC. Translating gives CASSLVGLRWIPYTF.